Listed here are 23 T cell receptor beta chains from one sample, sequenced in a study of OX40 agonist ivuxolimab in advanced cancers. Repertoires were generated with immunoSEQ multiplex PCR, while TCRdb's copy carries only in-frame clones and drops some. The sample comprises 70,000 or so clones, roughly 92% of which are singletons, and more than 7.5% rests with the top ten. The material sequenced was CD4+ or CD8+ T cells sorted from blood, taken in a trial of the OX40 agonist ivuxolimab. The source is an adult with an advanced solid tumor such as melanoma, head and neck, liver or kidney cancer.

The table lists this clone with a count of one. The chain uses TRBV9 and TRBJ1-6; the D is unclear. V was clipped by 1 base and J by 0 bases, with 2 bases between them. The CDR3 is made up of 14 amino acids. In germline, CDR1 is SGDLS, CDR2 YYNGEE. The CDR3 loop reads CASSVYSYNSPLHF. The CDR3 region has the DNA TGTGCCAGCAGCGTATACTCCTATAATTCACCCCTCCACTTT.

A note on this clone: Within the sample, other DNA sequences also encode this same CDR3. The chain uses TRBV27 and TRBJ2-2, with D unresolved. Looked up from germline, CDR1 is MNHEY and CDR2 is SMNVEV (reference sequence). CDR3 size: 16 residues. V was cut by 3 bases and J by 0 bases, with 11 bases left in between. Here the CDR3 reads CASSFLTFANTGELFF. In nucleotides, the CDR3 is TGTGCCAGCAGTTTTCTGACATTCGCGAACACCGGGGAGCTGTTTTTT.

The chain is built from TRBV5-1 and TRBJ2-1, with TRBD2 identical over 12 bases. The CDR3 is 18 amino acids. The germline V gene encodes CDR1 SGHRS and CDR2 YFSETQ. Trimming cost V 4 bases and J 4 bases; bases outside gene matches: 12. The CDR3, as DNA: TGCGCCAGCAGCGCGGGACTAGCGGGCTCTCCTATTTACAATGAGCAGTTCTTC. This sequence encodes CASSAGLAGSPIYNEQFF. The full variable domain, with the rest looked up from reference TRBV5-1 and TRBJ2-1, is KAGVTQTPRYLIKTRGQQVTLSCSPISGHRSVSWYQQTPGQGLQFLFEYFSETQRNKGNFPGRFSGRQFSNSRSEMNVSTLELGDSALYLCASSAGLAGSPIYNEQFFGPGTRLTVL.

CDR3 loop: CASSAGGGPQHF. CDR3 in DNA: TGTGCCAGCAGCGCGGGGGGAGGGCCCCAGCATTTT. The chain links TRBV9 to TRBJ1-5, with TRBD1 as a possible D gene (5 bases). Trimming left V 3 bases short and J 9 bases short, with 10 bases between. CDR1 is SGDLS and CDR2 is YYNGEE in the germline V gene. The CDR3 contains 12 residues.

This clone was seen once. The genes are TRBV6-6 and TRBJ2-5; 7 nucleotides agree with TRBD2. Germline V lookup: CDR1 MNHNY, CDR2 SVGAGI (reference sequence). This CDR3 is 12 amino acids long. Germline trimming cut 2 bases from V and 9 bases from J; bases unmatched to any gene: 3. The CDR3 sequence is CASSYGGEAQYF. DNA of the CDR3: TGTGCCAGCAGTTACGGGGGGGAAGCCCAGTACTTC.

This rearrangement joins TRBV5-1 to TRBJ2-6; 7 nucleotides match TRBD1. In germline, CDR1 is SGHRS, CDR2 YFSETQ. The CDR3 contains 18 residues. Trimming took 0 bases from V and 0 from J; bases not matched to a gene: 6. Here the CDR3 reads CASSLVAGGGSGANVLTF. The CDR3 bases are TGCGCCAGCAGCTTGGTTGCAGGGGGTGGCTCTGGGGCCAACGTCCTGACTTTC. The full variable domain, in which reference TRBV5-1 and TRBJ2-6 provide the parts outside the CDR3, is KAGVTQTPRYLIKTRGQQVTLSCSPISGHRSVSWYQQTPGQGLQFLFEYFSETQRNKGNFPGRFSGRQFSNSRSEMNVSTLELGDSALYLCASSLVAGGGSGANVLTFGAGSRLTVL.

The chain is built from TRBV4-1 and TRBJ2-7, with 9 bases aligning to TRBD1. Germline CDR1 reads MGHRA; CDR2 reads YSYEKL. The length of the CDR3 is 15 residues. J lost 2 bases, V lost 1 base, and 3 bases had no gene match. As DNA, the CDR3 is TGCGCCAGCAGCCAAGTCGGGACAGGGACCTACGAGCAGTACTTC. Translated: CASSQVGTGTYEQYF.

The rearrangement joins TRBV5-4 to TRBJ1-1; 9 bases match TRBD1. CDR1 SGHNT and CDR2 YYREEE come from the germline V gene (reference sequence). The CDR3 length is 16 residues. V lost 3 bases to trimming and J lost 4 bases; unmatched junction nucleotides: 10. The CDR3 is CASSSTGQGSSTEAFF. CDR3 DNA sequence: TGTGCCAGCAGCTCGACCGGACAGGGGAGCTCCACTGAAGCTTTCTTT.

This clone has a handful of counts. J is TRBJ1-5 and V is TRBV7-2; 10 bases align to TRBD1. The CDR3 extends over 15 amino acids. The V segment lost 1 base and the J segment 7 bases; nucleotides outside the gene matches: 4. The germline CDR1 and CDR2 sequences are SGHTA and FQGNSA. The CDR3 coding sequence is TGTGCCAGCAGCTTAGGAGGGACAGGGGCCCAGCCCCAGCATTTT. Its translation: CASSLGGTGAQPQHF. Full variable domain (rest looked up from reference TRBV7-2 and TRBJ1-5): GAGVSQSPSNKVTEKGKDVELRCDPISGHTALYWYRQSLGQGLEFLIYFQGNSAPDKSGLPSDRFSAERTGGSVSTLTIQRTQQEDSAVYLCASSLGGTGAQPQHFGDGTRLSIL.

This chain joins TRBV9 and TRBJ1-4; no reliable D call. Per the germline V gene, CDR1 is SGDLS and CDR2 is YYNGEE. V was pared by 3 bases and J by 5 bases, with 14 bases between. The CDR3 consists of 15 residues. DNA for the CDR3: TGTGCCAGCAGCGACCCTGGCTCCGGAAATGAAAAACTGTTTTTT. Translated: CASSDPGSGNEKLFF.

CDR3 sequence reads: CASSFVAGWNEQFF. CDR3 in DNA: TGTGCCAGCAGTTTCGTAGCGGGGTGGAATGAGCAGTTCTTC. This chain links TRBV27 with TRBJ2-1; 8 nucleotides align to TRBD2. The CDR3 runs to 14 residues. The trim removed 3 bases at V and 7 bases at J, leaving 5 bases unmatched. Germline-derived CDR1 and CDR2 are MNHEY and SMNVEV (reference sequence).

CDR3 amino acids: CASKAGAFYEQYF. The CDR3 coding sequence is TGTGCCAGCAAGGCGGGGGCTTTCTACGAGCAGTACTTC. The chain carries TRBV7-9 and TRBJ2-7; TRBD2 might be the D (7 bases). The V and J ends lost 7 bases and 3 bases respectively, with 13 bases between them. The CDR3 length is 13 residues. Per germline, CDR1 SEHNR and CDR2 FQNEAQ (reference sequence).

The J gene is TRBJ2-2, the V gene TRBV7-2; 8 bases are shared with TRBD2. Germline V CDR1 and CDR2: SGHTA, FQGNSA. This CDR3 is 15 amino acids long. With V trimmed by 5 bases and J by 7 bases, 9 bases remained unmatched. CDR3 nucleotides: TGTGCCAGCAGCGACCCGGGACTAGAGATCGGGGAGCTGTTTTTT. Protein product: CASSDPGLEIGELFF.

As DNA, the CDR3 is TGTGCCAGCAGTTTCCGCGATGGATACGCCACAGATACGCAGTATTTT. Its translation: CASSFRDGYATDTQYF. The V call is TRBV27, the J call TRBJ2-3; D call uncertain. From germline, CDR1 is MNHEY and CDR2 SMNVEV (reference sequence). The CDR3 runs 16 residues. V was shortened by 3 bases and J by 2 bases, with 15 bases between the two germline ends.

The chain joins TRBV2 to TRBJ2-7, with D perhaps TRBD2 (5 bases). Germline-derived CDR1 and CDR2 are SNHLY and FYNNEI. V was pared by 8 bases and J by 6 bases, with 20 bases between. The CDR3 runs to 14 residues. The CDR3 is CASEGGFGLSEQYF. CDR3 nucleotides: TGTGCCAGCGAGGGCGGCTTCGGGCTCTCCGAGCAGTACTTC.

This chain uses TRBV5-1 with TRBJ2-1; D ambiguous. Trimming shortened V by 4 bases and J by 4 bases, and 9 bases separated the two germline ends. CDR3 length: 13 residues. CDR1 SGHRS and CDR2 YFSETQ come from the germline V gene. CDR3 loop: CASSIDKYNEQFF. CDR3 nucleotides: TGCGCCAGCAGCATCGACAAGTACAATGAGCAGTTCTTC.

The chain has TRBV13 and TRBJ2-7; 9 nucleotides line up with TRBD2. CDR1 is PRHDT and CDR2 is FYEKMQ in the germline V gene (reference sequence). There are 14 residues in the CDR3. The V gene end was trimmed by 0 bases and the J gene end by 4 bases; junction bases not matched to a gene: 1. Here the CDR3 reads CASSLGLAGYEQYF. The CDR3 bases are TGTGCCAGCAGCTTAGGGCTAGCGGGGTACGAGCAGTACTTC. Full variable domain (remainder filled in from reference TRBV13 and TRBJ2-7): AAGVIQSPRHLIKEKRETATLKCYPIPRHDTVYWYQQGPGQDPQFLISFYEKMQSDKGSIPDRFSAQQFSDYHSELNMSSLELGDSALYFCASSLGLAGYEQYFGPGTRLTVT.

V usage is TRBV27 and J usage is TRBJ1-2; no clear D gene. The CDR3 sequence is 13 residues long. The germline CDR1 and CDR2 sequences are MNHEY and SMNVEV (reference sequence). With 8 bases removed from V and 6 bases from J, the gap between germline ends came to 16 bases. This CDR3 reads CASGTLGWDGYTF. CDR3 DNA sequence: TGTGCCAGCGGTACCCTGGGATGGGATGGCTACACCTTC.

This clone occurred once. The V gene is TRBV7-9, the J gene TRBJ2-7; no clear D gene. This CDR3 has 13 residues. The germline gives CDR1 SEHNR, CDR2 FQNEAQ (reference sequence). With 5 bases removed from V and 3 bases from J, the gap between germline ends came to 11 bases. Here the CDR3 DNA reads TGTGCCAGCAGCCACACAGCACTCTACGAGCAGTACTTC. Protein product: CASSHTALYEQYF.

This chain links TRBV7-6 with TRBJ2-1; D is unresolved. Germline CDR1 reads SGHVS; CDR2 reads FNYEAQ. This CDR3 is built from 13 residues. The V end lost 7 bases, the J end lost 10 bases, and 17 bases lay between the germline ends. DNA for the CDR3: TGTGCCAGCACTCCCGGGTGGGCTGGAGAGCAGTTCTTC. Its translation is CASTPGWAGEQFF.

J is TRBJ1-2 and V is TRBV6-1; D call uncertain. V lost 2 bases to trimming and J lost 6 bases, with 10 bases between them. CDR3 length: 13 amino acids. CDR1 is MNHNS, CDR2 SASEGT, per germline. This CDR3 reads CASSEREGNGYTF. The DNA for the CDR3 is TGTGCCAGCAGTGAAAGGGAGGGAAATGGCTACACCTTC.

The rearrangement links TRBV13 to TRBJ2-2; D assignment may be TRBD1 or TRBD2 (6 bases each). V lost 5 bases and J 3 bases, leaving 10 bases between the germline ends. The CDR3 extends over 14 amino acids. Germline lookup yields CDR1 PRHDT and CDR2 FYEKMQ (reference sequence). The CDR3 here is CASSGGLHTGELFF. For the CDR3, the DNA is TGTGCCAGCAGCGGGGGGCTCCACACCGGGGAGCTGTTTTTT.

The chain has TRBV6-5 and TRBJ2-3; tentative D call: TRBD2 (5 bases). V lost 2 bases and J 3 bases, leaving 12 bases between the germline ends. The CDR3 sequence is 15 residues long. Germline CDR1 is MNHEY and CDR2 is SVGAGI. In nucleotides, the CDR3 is TGTGCCAGCAGTTACAGAGTCGGGATAACAGATACGCAGTATTTT. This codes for CASSYRVGITDTQYF.